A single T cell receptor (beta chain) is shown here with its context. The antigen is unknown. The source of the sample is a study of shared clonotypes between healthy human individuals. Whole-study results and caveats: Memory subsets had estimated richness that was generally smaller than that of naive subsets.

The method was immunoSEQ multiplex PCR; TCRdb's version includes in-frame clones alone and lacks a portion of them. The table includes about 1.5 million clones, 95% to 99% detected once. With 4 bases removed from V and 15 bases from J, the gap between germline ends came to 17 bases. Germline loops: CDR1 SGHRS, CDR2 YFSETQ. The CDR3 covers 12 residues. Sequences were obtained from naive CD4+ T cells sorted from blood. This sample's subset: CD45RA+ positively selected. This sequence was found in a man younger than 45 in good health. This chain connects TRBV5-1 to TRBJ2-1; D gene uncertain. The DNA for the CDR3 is TGCGCCAGCAGCGACACCGGAGACCCAAGGTTCTTC. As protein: CASSDTGDPRFF.